These 15 T cell receptor beta chains were sequenced from one sample in a study of blood T cell repertoires in COVID-19. Sequencing was performed with immunoSEQ multiplex PCR; in TCRdb, only in-frame clones are kept and a portion is missing. The sample lists roughly 70,000 clones; roughly 79% were seen once. Sequenced: peripheral blood. The receptor source for this set is a woman aged 60-70 years with acute or convalescent COVID-19.

The chain couples TRBV6-5 to TRBJ1-2; D ambiguous. The CDR3 covers 12 residues. Germline values: CDR1 MNHEY, CDR2 SVGAGI. V lost 6 bases and J 4 bases, leaving 9 bases between the germline ends. CDR3 nucleotide sequence: TGTGCCAGCAGAGTCGAGGGCTATGGCTACACCTTC. It encodes CASRVEGYGYTF.

The rearrangement links TRBV29-1 to TRBJ1-2; 8 bases are shared with TRBD1. J lost 11 bases, V lost 2 bases, and 7 bases had no gene match. The CDR3 consists of 12 residues. In germline, CDR1 is SQVTM, CDR2 ANQGSEA. CDR3: CSVENQGASYTF. The CDR3 coding sequence is TGCAGCGTTGAAAACCAGGGGGCATCGTACACCTTC. The full variable domain, with the rest looked up from reference TRBV29-1 and TRBJ1-2, is SAVISQKPSRDICQRGTSLTIQCQVDSQVTMMFWYRQQPGQSLTLIATANQGSEATYESGFVIDKFPISRPNLTFSTLTVSNMSPEDSSIYLCSVENQGASYTFGSGTRLTVV.

J is TRBJ2-4 and V is TRBV3-1 (or the pseudogene TRBV3-2); 9 nucleotides align to TRBD2. This CDR3 is 19 amino acids long. Trimming removed 0 bases from V and 1 base from J; junction bases left unmatched: 10. Looked up from germline, CDR1 is LGHDT and CDR2 is YNNKEL (reference sequence). As DNA, the CDR3 is TGTGCCAGCAGCCAAGATGAAGCGGGGGGCGGAGAGGCCAAAAACATTCAGTACTTC. It encodes CASSQDEAGGGEAKNIQYF.

The chain carries TRBV4-1 and TRBJ1-6; 7 bases agree with TRBD1. V lost 6 bases and J lost 1; bases outside the gene matches: 6. The CDR3 covers 16 residues. Germline V gene lookup returns CDR1 MGHRA and CDR2 YSYEKL. Here the CDR3 DNA reads TGCGCCAGCAGGGGGGACAGCCTATCCTATAATTCACCCCTCCACTTT. Its protein product is CASRGDSLSYNSPLHF.

The J gene is TRBJ2-5, the V gene TRBV7-3, with 10 bases aligning to TRBD1. Germline V gene data show CDR1 as SGHTA and CDR2 as FQGTGA. This CDR3 has 15 residues. Trimming took 2 bases from V and 2 from J; bases not matched to a gene: 2. The CDR3 coding sequence is TGTGCCAGCAGCTTAGACAGGGGGCTACAAGAGACCCAGTACTTC. Protein: CASSLDRGLQETQYF.

This CDR3 reads CASTPLWTGGIMNTEAFF. As DNA, the CDR3 is TGTGCCAGCACCCCGCTCTGGACAGGGGGCATCATGAACACTGAAGCTTTCTTT. This chain connects TRBV27 to TRBJ1-1, with TRBD1 identical over 11 bases. V lost 7 bases, J lost 0 bases, and 13 bases stayed unmatched. The CDR3 contains 18 residues. From germline, CDR1 is MNHEY and CDR2 SMNVEV (reference sequence).

The genes are TRBV5-4 and TRBJ2-5; 8 nucleotides agree with TRBD2. V dropped 1 base and J dropped 10; count of bases not matched to a gene: 15. CDR1 is SGHNT, CDR2 YYREEE, per germline (reference sequence). CDR3 length: 16 residues. In DNA form, the CDR3 reads TGTGCCAGCAGCTTGTACTGGGGACTAGAGGTGAGGGACCAGTACTTC. Amino acid sequence: CASSLYWGLEVRDQYF.

The genes are TRBV5-1 and TRBJ2-4; TRBD1 aligns across 7 bases. Germline CDR1 reads SGHRS; CDR2 reads YFSETQ. The CDR3 is 15 amino acids. V lost 2 bases and J lost 8; bases outside the gene matches: 10. For the CDR3, the DNA is TGCGCCAGCAGCTTAACGGACAGGACGAAGGACATTCAGTACTTC. Amino acid sequence: CASSLTDRTKDIQYF.

V is TRBV7-8 and J is TRBJ2-7; TRBD2 matches 10 bases. The trim removed 6 bases at V and 4 bases at J, leaving 9 bases unmatched. The length of the CDR3 is 15 residues. CDR1 is SGHVS and CDR2 is FQNEAQ in the germline V gene. The DNA for the CDR3 is TGTGCCAGCAGTTACAGCGGGGGGGCAATGTACGAGCAGTACTTC. Its translation is CASSYSGGAMYEQYF.

The chain couples TRBV5-1 to TRBJ1-2, with D possibly matching TRBD1 (5 bases). Germline CDR1 and CDR2: SGHRS and YFSETQ. The CDR3 contains 15 residues. V was pared by 5 bases and J by 0 bases, with 14 bases between. CDR3 nucleotides: TGCGCCAGCAGTCGAGACAGCTCCTCTAACTATGGCTACACCTTC. It codes for CASSRDSSSNYGYTF.

The genes are TRBV18 and TRBJ1-6, with D perhaps matching TRBD1 (5 bases). V dropped 8 bases and J dropped 7 bases, with 21 bases sitting between them. CDR1 KGHSH and CDR2 LQKENI come from the germline V gene. The CDR3 runs 16 residues. CDR3 sequence (DNA): TGTGCCAGCAATAAAAAGGGCGGGACTGAGAATTCACCCCTCCACTTT. It specifies CASNKKGGTENSPLHF.

This clone was seen only once. The rearrangement joins TRBV9 to TRBJ2-7, with D unclear. The CDR3 spans 14 residues. V was trimmed by 1 base and J by 2 bases, leaving 10 bases between them. Germline CDR1 reads SGDLS; CDR2 reads YYNGEE. CDR3: CASSVTDQPYEQYF. The CDR3 region has the DNA TGTGCCAGCAGCGTAACAGACCAGCCCTACGAGCAGTACTTC.

This sequence joins TRBV6-6 and TRBJ1-1; D is undetermined. CDR1 MNHNY and CDR2 SVGAGI come from the germline V gene (reference sequence). The CDR3 runs 13 residues. Trimming took off 5 bases at V and 2 bases at J, with 9 bases between the two ends. The DNA for the CDR3 is TGTGCCAGCAGTGCGGGTTACAACACTGAAGCTTTCTTT. This translates into CASSAGYNTEAFF.

V is TRBV5-1 and J is TRBJ2-2; D might be TRBD2 (7 bases). V was pared by 3 bases and J by 6 bases, with 12 bases between. Germline V lookup: CDR1 SGHRS, CDR2 YFSETQ. This CDR3 has 14 residues. This chain's CDR3 is CASSSLGGAGELFF. In DNA form, the CDR3 reads TGCGCCAGCAGCTCTCTAGGGGGGGCCGGGGAGCTGTTTTTT.

Worth noting for this clone: At one boundary the junction diverges from the germline segment, which might be a read error. The J gene is TRBJ1-6, the V gene TRBV7-7; 9 positions agree with TRBD1. The CDR3 covers 13 residues. Germline-derived CDR1 and CDR2 are SSHAT and FNYEAQ (reference sequence). CDR3 sequence: CASSSDRGSPLHF. The CDR3 nucleotides are TGTGCTAGCAGCTCGGACAGGGGTTCACCCCTCCACTTT.